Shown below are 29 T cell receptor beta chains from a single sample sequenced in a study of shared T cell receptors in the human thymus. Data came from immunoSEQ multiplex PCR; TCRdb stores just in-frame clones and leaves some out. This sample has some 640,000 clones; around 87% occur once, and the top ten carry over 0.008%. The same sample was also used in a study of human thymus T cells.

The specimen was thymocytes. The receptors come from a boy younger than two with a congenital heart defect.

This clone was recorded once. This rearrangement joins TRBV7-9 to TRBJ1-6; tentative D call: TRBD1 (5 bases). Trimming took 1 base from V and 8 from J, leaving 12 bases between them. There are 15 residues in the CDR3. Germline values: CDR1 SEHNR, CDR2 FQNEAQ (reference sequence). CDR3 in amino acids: CASSLVGRVDSPLHF. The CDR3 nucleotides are TGTGCCAGCAGCTTAGTTGGCAGGGTTGATTCACCCCTCCACTTT.

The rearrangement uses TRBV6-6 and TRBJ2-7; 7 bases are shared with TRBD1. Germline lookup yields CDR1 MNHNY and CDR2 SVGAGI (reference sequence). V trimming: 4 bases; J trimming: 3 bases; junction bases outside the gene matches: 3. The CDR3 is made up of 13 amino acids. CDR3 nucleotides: TGTGCCAGCAGTTGGACAGGTAACTACGAGCAGTACTTC. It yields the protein CASSWTGNYEQYF.

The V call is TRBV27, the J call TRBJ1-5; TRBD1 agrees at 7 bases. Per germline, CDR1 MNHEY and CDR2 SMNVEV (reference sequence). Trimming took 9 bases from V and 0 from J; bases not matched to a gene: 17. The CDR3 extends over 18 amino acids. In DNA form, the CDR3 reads TGTGCCAGTCAACTCCGTCGGGACAGAGGATATAGCAATCAGCCCCAGCATTTT. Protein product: CASQLRRDRGYSNQPQHF.

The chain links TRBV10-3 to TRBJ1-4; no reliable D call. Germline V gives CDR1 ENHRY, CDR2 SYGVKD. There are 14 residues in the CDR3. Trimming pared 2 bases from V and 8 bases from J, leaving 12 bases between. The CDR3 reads CAISEAWGGEKLFF. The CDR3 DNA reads TGTGCCATCAGTGAGGCGTGGGGAGGCGAAAAACTGTTTTTT.

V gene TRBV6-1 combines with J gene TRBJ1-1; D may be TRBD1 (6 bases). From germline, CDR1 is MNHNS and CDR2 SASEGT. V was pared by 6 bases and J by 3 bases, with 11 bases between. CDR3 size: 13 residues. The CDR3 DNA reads TGTGCCAGCAGGCGGACAGCTCACACTGAAGCTTTCTTT. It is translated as CASRRTAHTEAFF.

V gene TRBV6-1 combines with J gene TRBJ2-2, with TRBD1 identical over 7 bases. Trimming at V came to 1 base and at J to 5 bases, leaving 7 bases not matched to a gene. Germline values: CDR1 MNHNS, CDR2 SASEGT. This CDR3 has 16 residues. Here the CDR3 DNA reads TGTGCCAGCAGTGAAGGACAGGGAGCGTCTACCGGGGAGCTGTTTTTT. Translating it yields CASSEGQGASTGELFF.

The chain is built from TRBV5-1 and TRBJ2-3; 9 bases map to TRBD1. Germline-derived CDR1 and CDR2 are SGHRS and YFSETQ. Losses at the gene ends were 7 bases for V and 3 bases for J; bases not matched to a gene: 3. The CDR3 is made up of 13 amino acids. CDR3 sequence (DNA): TGCGCCAGCCTAGGACAGGGGACAGATACGCAGTATTTT. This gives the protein CASLGQGTDTQYF.

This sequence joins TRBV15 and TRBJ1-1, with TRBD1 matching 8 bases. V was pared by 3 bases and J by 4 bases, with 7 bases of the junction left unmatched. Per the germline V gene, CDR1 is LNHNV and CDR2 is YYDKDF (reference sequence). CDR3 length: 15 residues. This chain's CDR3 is CATSSGRTGGTEAFF. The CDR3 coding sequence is TGTGCCACCAGCAGCGGCCGAACAGGGGGCACTGAAGCTTTCTTT.

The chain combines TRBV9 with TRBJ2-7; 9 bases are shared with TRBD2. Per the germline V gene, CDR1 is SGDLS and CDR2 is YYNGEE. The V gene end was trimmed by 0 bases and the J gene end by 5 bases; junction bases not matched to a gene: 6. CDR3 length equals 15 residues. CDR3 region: CASSVGPGLAHEQYF. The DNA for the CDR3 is TGTGCCAGCAGCGTAGGGCCGGGACTAGCCCACGAGCAGTACTTC.

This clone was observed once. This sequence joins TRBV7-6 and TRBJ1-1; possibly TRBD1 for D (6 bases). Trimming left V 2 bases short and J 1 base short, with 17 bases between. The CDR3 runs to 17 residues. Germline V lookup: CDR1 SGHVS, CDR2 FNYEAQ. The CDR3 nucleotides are TGTGCCAGCAGCTTATACGCGCGACAGGTAAAGAACACTGAAGCTTTCTTT. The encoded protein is CASSLYARQVKNTEAFF.

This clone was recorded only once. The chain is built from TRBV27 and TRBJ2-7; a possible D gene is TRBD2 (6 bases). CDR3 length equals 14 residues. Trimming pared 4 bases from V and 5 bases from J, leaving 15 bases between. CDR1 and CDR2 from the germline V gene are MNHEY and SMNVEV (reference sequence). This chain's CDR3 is CASSSPGVPDEQYF. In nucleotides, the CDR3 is TGTGCCAGCAGTTCCCCGGGAGTCCCTGACGAGCAGTACTTC.

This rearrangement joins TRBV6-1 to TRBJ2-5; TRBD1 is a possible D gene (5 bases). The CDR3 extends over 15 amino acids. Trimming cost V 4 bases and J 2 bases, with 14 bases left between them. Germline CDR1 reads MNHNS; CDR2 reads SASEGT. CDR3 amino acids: CASSVRQKPQETQYF. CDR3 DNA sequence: TGTGCCAGCAGTGTGAGACAGAAACCACAAGAGACCCAGTACTTC.

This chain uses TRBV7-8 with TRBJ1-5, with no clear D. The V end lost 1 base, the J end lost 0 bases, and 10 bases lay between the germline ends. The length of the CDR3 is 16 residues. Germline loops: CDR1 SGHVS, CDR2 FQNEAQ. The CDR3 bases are TGTGCCAGCAGCTTAGGCAAGGAGAATAGCAATCAGCCCCAGCATTTT. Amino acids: CASSLGKENSNQPQHF.

The CDR3 region is CASSYSVNGYEQYF. In DNA form, the CDR3 reads TGTGCCAGCAGTTACTCGGTTAACGGGTACGAGCAGTACTTC. The gene calls are TRBV6-5 and TRBJ2-7, with D unresolved. CDR1 and CDR2 from the germline V gene are MNHEY and SVGAGI. This CDR3 has 14 residues. Trimming cost V 0 bases and J 4 bases, with 10 bases left between them.

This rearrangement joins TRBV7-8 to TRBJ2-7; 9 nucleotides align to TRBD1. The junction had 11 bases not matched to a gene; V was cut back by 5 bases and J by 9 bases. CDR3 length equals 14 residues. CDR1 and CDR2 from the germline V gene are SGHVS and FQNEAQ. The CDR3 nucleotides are TGTGCCAGCAGCATCAGACAGGGGGTGGGCGGGCAGTACTTC. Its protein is CASSIRQGVGGQYF.

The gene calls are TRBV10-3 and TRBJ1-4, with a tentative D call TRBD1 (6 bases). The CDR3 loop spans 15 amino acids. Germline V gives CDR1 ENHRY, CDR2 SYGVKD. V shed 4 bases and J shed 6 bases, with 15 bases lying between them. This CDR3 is CAISGSGTPYEKLFF. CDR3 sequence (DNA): TGTGCCATCAGTGGCTCCGGGACACCCTATGAAAAACTGTTTTTT.

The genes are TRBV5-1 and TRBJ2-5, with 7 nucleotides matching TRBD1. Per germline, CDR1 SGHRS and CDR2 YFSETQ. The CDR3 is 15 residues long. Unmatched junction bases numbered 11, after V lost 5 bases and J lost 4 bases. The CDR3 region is CASSPTGVVGETQYF. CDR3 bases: TGCGCCAGCAGTCCTACAGGGGTGGTGGGAGAGACCCAGTACTTC.

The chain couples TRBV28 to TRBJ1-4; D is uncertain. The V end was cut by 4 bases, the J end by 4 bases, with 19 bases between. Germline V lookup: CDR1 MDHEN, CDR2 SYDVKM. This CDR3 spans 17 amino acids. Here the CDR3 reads CASSSPSRRAGNEKLFF. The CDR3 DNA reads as TGTGCCAGCAGTTCACCTAGCCGCCGGGCCGGTAATGAAAAACTGTTTTTT. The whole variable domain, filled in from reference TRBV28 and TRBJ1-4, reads DVKVTQSSRYLVKRTGEKVFLECVQDMDHENMFWYRQDPGLGLRLIYFSYDVKMKEKGDIPEGYSVSREKKERFSLILESASTNQTSMYLCASSSPSRRAGNEKLFFGSGTQLSVL.

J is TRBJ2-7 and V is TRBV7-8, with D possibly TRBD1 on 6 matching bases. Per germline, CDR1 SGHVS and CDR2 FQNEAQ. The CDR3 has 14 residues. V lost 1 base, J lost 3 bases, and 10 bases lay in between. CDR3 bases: TGTGCCAGCAGCTTAGGGGGCAGGGGCTACGAGCAGTACTTC. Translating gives CASSLGGRGYEQYF.

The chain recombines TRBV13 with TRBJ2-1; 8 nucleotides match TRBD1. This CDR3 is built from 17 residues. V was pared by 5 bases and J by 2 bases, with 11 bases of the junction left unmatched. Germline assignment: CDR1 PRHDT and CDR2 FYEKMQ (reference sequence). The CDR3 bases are TGTGCCAGCAGCCTACTGACAGGGGAGGCTACCTACAATGAGCAGTTCTTC. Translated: CASSLLTGEATYNEQFF.

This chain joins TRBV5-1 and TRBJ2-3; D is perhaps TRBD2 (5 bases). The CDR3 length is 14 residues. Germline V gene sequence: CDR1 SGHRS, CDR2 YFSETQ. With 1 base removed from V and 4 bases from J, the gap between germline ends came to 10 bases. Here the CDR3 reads CASSLSAEPDTQYF. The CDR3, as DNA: TGCGCCAGCAGCTTGTCAGCGGAACCAGATACGCAGTATTTT.

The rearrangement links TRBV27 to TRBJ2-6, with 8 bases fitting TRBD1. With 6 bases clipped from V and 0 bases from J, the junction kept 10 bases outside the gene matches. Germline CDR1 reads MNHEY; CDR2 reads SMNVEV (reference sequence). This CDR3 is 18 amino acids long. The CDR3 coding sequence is TGTGCCAGCAGGTCCCCAGACAGGGGTCTCTCTGGGGCCAACGTCCTGACTTTC. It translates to CASRSPDRGLSGANVLTF.

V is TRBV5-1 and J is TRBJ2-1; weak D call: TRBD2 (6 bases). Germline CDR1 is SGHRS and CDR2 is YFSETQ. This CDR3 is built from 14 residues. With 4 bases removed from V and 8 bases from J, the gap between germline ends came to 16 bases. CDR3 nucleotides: TGCGCCAGCAGCCCTGAAACTAGGGACTATGAGCAGTTCTTC. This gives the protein CASSPETRDYEQFF.

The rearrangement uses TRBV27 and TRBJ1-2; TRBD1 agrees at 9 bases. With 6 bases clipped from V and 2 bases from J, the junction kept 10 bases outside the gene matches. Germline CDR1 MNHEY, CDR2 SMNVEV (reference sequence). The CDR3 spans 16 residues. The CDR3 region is CASSRGQGSFNYGYTF. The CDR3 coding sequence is TGTGCCAGCAGCCGCGGACAGGGGTCGTTCAACTATGGCTACACCTTC.

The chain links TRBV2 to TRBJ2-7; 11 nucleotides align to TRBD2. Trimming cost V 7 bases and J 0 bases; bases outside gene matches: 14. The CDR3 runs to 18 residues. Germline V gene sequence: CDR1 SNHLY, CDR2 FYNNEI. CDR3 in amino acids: CASKTRLAGGRPSYEQYF. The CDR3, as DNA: TGTGCCAGCAAAACTAGGCTAGCGGGAGGCAGGCCCTCCTACGAGCAGTACTTC.

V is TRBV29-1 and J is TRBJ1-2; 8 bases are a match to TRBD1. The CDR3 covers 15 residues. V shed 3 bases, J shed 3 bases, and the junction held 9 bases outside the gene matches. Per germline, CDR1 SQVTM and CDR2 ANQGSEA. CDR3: CSVEVAGGVYYGYTF. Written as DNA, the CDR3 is TGCAGCGTTGAGGTGGCAGGGGGCGTTTACTATGGCTACACCTTC.

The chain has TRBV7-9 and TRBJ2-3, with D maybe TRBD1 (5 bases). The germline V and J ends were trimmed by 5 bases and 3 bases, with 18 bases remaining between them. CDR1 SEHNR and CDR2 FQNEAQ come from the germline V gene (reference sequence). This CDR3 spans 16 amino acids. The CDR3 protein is CASSPQGPLWTDTQYF. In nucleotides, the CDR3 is TGTGCCAGCAGCCCGCAGGGTCCCCTTTGGACAGATACGCAGTATTTT.

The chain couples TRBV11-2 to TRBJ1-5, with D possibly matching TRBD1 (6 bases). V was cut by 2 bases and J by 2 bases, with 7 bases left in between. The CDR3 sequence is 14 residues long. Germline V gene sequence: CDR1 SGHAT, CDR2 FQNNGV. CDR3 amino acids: CASSLTGRNQPQHF. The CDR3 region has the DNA TGTGCCAGCAGCTTAACAGGGCGCAATCAGCCCCAGCATTTT.

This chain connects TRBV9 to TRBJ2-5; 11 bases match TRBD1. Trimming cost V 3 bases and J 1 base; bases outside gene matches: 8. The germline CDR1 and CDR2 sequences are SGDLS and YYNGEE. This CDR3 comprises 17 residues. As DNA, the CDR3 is TGTGCCAGCAGCGATCACAGGGGGACAGGGGGCCAAGAGACCCAGTACTTC. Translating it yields CASSDHRGTGGQETQYF.